This is a list of T cell receptor beta chains from one sample in a study of CD4+ T cells in melanoma. Profiling relied on immunoSEQ multiplex PCR, and the TCRdb table lists in-frame clones only, not all of them. The sample shows approximately 9,700 clones, 65% of them seen only once. Sequencing was performed on cells from a culture (not recorded whether cultured in vitro). These receptors all come from a human donor with melanoma. The CDR3 runs from the conserved cysteine through the conserved F or W. The D gene is left open where the match is weak. Clone size appears in some rows only: once, few, many, or a class for an expanded clone.

size	D	V	J	CDR3	DNA
-	-	TRBV5-1	TRBJ2-7	CASSSPAGGLPPYEQYF	TGCGCCAGCAGCTCCCCTGCGGGCGGCCTACCTCCCTACGAGCAGTACTTC
-	TRBD1	TRBV5-1	TRBJ2-1	CASTRQGNEQFF	TGCGCCAGCACCCGACAGGGCAATGAGCAGTTCTTC
-	-	TRBV5-6	TRBJ2-7	CASSPTDSVASYEQYF	TGTGCCAGCAGCCCAACGGACAGCGTCGCTTCCTACGAGCAGTACTTC
-	-	TRBV10-3	TRBJ2-7	CAISNAQALGEYF	TGTGCCATCAGTAACGCGCAGGCGCTTGGGGAGTACTTC
medium-sized	TRBD1	TRBV11-2	TRBJ2-7	CASSRLGQRGEQYF	TGTGCCAGCAGCCGCCTGGGACAGCGCGGAGAGCAGTACTTC
few	TRBD2	TRBV18	TRBJ2-1	CASSPATGGREQFF	TGTGCCAGCTCACCCGCAACGGGGGGGCGCGAGCAGTTCTTC
-	TRBD1	TRBV5-8	TRBJ1-5	CASSQPFTGENNQPQHF	TGTGCCAGCAGTCAACCCTTTACAGGGGAGAACAATCAGCCCCAGCATTTT
-	-	TRBV5-1	TRBJ1-4	CASRRALSTNEKLFF	TGCGCCAGCAGACGGGCTCTCTCAACTAATGAAAAACTGTTTTTT
few	TRBD1	TRBV2	TRBJ1-1	CASNSQGTGVTEAFF	TGTGCCAGCAACTCTCAAGGGACAGGGGTTACTGAAGCTTTCTTT
-	-	TRBV4-1	TRBJ2-1	CASSQVGAGANEQFF	TGCGCCAGCAGCCAAGTGGGGGCGGGGGCGAATGAGCAGTTCTTC
-	-	TRBV2	TRBJ1-3	CASKATGSGNTIYF	TGTGCCAGCAAGGCTACAGGTTCTGGAAACACCATATATTTT
-	-	TRBV27	TRBJ1-6	CASSFREGSPLHF	TGTGCCAGCAGTTTCAGGGAGGGTTCACCCCTCCACTTT
-	-	TRBV2	TRBJ2-3	CASSEYGNTDTQYF	TGTGCCAGCAGTGAATACGGGAACACAGATACGCAGTATTTT
-	-	TRBV7-3	TRBJ1-1	CASSLRPQVNTEAFF	TGTGCCAGCAGCTTACGTCCGCAAGTGAACACTGAAGCTTTCTTT
-	-	TRBV9	TRBJ1-1	CASSALTGRAEAFF	TGTGCCAGCAGCGCCCTCACCGGGCGGGCTGAAGCTTTCTTT
-	-	TRBV5-1	TRBJ2-3	CASNSLQGSDTQYF	TGCGCCAGCAACTCGTTACAGGGATCAGATACGCAGTATTTT
few	-	TRBV29-1	TRBJ1-1	CSVADTEAFF	TGCAGCGTTGCGGACACTGAAGCTTTCTTT
-	TRBD1	TRBV10-1	TRBJ1-1	CASGTGGVGTEAFF	TGCGCCAGCGGGACAGGGGGCGTCGGGACTGAAGCTTTCTTT
-	TRBD1	TRBV29-1	TRBJ2-5	CSVERDSQETQYF	TGCAGCGTTGAAAGGGACAGCCAAGAGACCCAGTACTTC
-	-	TRBV6-5	TRBJ2-1	CASSYSSVSDEQFF	TGTGCCAGCAGTTACTCTTCCGTTAGCGATGAGCAGTTCTTC
-	-	TRBV30	TRBJ1-5	CAWRPGTRNSNQPQHF	TGTGCCTGGAGACCCGGGACACGTAATAGCAATCAGCCCCAGCATTTT
-	-	TRBV5-2	TRBJ1-1	CASSQGGGWNTEAFF	TGTGCCAGCAGCCAAGGGGGGGGATGGAACACTGAAGCTTTCTTT
-	TRBD1	TRBV11-2	TRBJ1-2	CASSKTGTGSLYTF	TGTGCCAGCAGCAAAACGGGGACAGGGTCCCTCTACACCTTC
-	TRBD2	TRBV4-1	TRBJ2-3	CASSPRLAASTDTQYF	TGCGCCAGCAGCCCACGACTAGCGGCTAGCACAGATACGCAGTATTTT
few	-	TRBV30	TRBJ1-2	CAWSGFGPTDNYGYTF	TGTGCCTGGAGTGGATTCGGCCCAACCGACAACTATGGCTACACCTTC
few	-	TRBV11-2	TRBJ2-2	CASSERAVTGELFF	TGTGCCAGCAGCGAACGGGCCGTCACCGGGGAGCTGTTTTTT
few	-	TRBV7-9	TRBJ2-5	CASSLERGKETQYF	TGTGCCAGCAGCTTAGAAAGGGGAAAAGAGACCCAGTACTTC